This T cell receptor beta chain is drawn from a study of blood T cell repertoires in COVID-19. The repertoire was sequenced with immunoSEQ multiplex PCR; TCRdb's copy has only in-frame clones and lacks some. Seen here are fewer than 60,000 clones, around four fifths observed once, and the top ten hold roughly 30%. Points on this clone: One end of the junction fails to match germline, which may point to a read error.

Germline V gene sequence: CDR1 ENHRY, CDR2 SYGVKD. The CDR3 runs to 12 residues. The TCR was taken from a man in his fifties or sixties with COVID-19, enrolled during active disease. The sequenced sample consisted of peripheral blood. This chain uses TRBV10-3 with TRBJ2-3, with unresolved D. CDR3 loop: CAISEFGDTQYF. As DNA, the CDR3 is TGTGCCATCAGCGAGTTTGGCGATACGCAGTATTTT.